This T cell receptor (beta chain) was recorded in a study of blood T cell repertoires in COVID-19. Germline lookup yields CDR1 SGHRS and CDR2 YFSETQ. V was trimmed by 7 bases and J by 2 bases, leaving 21 bases between them. This CDR3 is 16 amino acids long. Study members were between about 18 and 100 years old and lived in 24 US regions. What the recovered Cohort 3 donors had was two negative PCRs, clearance, or symptom resolution. Assay: immunoSEQ multiplex PCR; the TCRdb copy retains only in-frame clones and omits some. The sample contains 200,000 or so clones, 80% to 85% of which appear only once. This rearrangement joins TRBV5-1 to TRBJ1-2, with D maybe TRBD1 (6 bases). The sequence came from a man aged 40-49 years who had recovered from COVID-19. Sequenced: PBMCs or T cells enriched from blood (not recorded which). This CDR3 reads CASRLRTGISNYGYTF. Here the CDR3 DNA reads TGCGCCAGCCGACTACGAACAGGGATCTCCAACTATGGCTACACCTTC.